The table lists the clone carrying this T cell receptor beta chain with many counts. No antigen is known for it. Researchers amplified the TCR beta CDR3 regions from RNA transcripts. TCR CDR3 regions were first amplified by RT-PCR with HTBI primers. TCRdb reprocessed the multiplex PCR reads with MiXCR, giving one entry per CDR3 protein. The sample has about 400,000 distinct CDR3 sequences, roughly 15% seen once. This sample is part of a study of T cells in Graves' hyperthyroidism and ophthalmopathy. Overall study context: Pretreatment peripheral blood was obtained at initial diagnosis.

General study findings and limits: Expanded thyroid clonotypes (above 0.001) were mostly also found in blood. A 13 V-J model separated ophthalmopathy from stable hyperthyroidism.

The CDR3 extends over 13 amino acids. Trimming removed 6 bases from V and 8 bases from J, with 16 bases in between. CDR1 is SEHNR and CDR2 is FQNEAQ in the germline V gene (reference sequence). Sequences were obtained from blood. This sequence joins TRBV7-9 and TRBJ1-2; no clear D gene. This TCR came from a man aged 18 to 30 with Graves' ophthalmopathy. DNA of the CDR3: TGTGCCAGCAGTCTTAACAGCCACGTCGGCTACACCTTC. Its translation: CASSLNSHVGYTF.